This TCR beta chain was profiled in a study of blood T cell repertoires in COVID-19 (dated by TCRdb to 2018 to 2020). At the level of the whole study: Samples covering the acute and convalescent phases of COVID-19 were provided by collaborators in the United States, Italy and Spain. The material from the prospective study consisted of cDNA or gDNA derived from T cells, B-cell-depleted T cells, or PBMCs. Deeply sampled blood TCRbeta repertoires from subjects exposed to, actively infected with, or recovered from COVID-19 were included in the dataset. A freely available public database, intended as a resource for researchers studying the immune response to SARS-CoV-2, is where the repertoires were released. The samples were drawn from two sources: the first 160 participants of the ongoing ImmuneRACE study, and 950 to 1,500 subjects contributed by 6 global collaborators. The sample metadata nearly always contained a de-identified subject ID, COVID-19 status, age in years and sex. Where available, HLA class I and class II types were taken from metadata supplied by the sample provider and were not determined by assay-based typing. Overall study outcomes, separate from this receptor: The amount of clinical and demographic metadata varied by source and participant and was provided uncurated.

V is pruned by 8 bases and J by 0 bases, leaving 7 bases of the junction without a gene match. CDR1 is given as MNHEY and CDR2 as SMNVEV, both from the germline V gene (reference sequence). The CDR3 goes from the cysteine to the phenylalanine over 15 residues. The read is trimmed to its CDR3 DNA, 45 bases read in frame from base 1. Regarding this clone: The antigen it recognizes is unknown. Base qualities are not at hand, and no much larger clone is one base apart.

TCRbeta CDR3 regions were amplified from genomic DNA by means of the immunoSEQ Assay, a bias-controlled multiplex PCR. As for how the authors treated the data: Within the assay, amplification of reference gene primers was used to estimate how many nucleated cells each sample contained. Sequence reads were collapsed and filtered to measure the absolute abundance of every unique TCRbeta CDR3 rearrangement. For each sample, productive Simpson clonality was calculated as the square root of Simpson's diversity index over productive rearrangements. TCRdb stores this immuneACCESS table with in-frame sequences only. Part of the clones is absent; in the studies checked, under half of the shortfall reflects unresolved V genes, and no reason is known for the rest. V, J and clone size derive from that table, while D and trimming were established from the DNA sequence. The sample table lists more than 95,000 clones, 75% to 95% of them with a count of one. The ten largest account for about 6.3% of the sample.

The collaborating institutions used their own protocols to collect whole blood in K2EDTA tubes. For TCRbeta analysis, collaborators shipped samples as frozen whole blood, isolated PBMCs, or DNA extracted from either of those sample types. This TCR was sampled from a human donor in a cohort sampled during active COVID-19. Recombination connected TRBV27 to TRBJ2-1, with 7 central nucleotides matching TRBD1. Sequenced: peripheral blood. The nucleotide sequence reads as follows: TGTGCCAGCCACACGACAGGGAGCTCCTACAATGAGCAGTTCTTC. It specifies CASHTTGSSYNEQFF.